The clone carrying this T cell receptor beta chain was counted between two and nine times. The antigen is unknown. CD4+ naive, central memory, regulatory and stem cell-like memory subsets were isolated by sorting on CD45RO/CCR7/CD25/CD127/CD95/CD27. All sorted populations exceeded 95% purity. This record comes from a study of beta chain features in type 1 diabetes. There are 13 residues in the CDR3. Germline CDR1 is SGHVS and CDR2 is FQNEAQ. With 5 bases removed from V and 8 bases from J, the gap between germline ends came to 14 bases. Expressed TCRB transcripts were sequenced, since all the RNA that had been isolated was reverse transcribed. Produced via immunoSEQ multiplex PCR; TCRdb's table is partial and in-frame only. Of roughly 230,000 clones in the sample, over 9.5% were seen once. Study results and caveats: Type 1 diabetes patients had fewer VDJ junction insertions and more deletions. Here, the possible influence of HLA type (on TCRB rearrangement) remained unresolved.

The chain has TRBV7-8 and TRBJ2-3; D might be TRBD1 (5 bases). The sequence was obtained from a woman aged 18-30 years in good health. The sequenced sample was naive CD4+ T cells from blood. In DNA form, the CDR3 reads TGTGCCAGCAGCCCGCACTCTAGGGGTACGCAGTATTTT. It encodes CASSPHSRGTQYF. Variable domain in full (rest from reference TRBV7-8 and TRBJ2-3): GAGVSQSPRYKVAKRGQDVALRCDPISGHVSLFWYQQALGQGPEFLTYFQNEAQLDKSGLPSDRFFAERPEGSVSTLKIQRTQQEDSAVYLCASSPHSRGTQYFGPGTRLTVL.